Shown below are 15 T cell receptor beta chains from a single sample sequenced in a study of metastatic and nonmetastatic thyroid tumors. TCRdb re-clonotyped the PCR reads via MiXCR. In the table there are 11,000 to 15,000 clones, roughly 30% of which are singletons. All patients were untreated before thyroid surgery. The sample was tumor tissue. Receptors were obtained from a female donor with papillary thyroid cancer or a benign thyroid nodule (not recorded which). Some clones in this sample may be carry-over from other donors' samples.

This chain links TRBV4-3 with TRBJ2-7, with D hard to call. The CDR3 consists of 14 residues. Germline V lookup: CDR1 LGHNA, CDR2 YSLEER. Deletions cut 0 bases from V and 7 bases from J, with 13 bases between. In nucleotides, the CDR3 is TGCGCCAGCAGCCAAGATAGGGCTGCTTGGGAGCAGTACTTC. Its translation: CASSQDRAAWEQYF.

The V and J genes are TRBV6-1 and TRBJ1-1; the match to TRBD1 covers 7 bases. The CDR3 runs 16 residues. Trimming took 7 bases from V and 4 from J; bases not matched to a gene: 15. Germline CDR1 reads MNHNS; CDR2 reads SASEGT. The CDR3 DNA reads as TGTGCCAGCATGGGCAAGGGGGCCCCTCTCGTCACTGAAGCTTTCTTT. Amino acid sequence: CASMGKGAPLVTEAFF.

There are many counts of this clone. The gene calls are TRBV12-3 or TRBV12-4 and TRBJ2-1, with no clear D. The V end lost 6 bases, the J end lost 0 bases, and 12 bases lay between the germline ends. The CDR3 runs 15 residues. CDR3 amino acids: CASRWSRGSYNEQFF. Here the CDR3 DNA reads TGTGCCAGCAGGTGGTCCCGAGGCTCCTACAATGAGCAGTTCTTC.

The V call is TRBV3-1, the J call TRBJ2-1; D gene ambiguous. This CDR3 is built from 13 residues. Germline V gene sequence: CDR1 LGHDT, CDR2 YNNKEL (reference sequence). V was cut by 8 bases and J by 6 bases, with 14 bases left in between. The CDR3 region is CASLSWLGNEQFF. CDR3 sequence (DNA): TGTGCCAGCCTCTCTTGGCTGGGCAATGAGCAGTTCTTC.

This clone has a handful of counts. A junction end diverges from the germline sequence, so it may reflect a read error. The genes are TRBV5-1 and TRBJ1-6, with D tentatively TRBD1 (5 bases). The CDR3 runs 18 residues. Germline CDR1 and CDR2: SGHRS and YFSETQ. Here the CDR3 reads CVSSLQVRAGSYNSPLHF. CDR3 nucleotide sequence: TGCGTCAGCAGCTTGCAAGTCAGGGCAGGGTCCTATAATTCACCCCTCCACTTT.

In its sample, this clone was seen many times. This chain connects TRBV6-2 or TRBV6-3 to TRBJ1-1; D is unclear. Trimming removed 4 bases from V and 4 bases from J, with 7 bases in between. The CDR3 spans 12 residues. Germline CDR1 and CDR2: MNHEY and SVGEGT. The CDR3 sequence is CASSLRPTEAFF. As DNA, the CDR3 is TGTGCCAGCAGTTTGCGGCCCACTGAAGCTTTCTTT.

This clone was counted only a few times. V is TRBV5-1 and J is TRBJ2-1; D ambiguous. V was pared by 0 bases and J by 10 bases, with 5 bases between. Per the germline V gene, CDR1 is SGHRS and CDR2 is YFSETQ. The CDR3 consists of 11 residues. The CDR3 protein is CASSLEQEQFF. The CDR3 DNA reads TGCGCCAGCAGCTTGGAGCAGGAGCAGTTCTTC.

This clone has only a few counts. This sequence joins TRBV6-1 and TRBJ2-7, with 7 nucleotides matching TRBD1. This CDR3 has 15 residues. CDR1 MNHNS and CDR2 SASEGT come from the germline V gene. V was pared by 6 bases and J by 3 bases, with 11 bases of the junction left unmatched. CDR3: CASSDDRVNYYEQYF. As DNA, the CDR3 is TGTGCCAGCAGCGATGACAGGGTAAATTACTACGAGCAGTACTTC.

The genes are TRBV28 and TRBJ1-5; D is perhaps TRBD1 (5 bases). In germline, CDR1 is MDHEN, CDR2 SYDVKM. The CDR3 is 14 amino acids. Trimming removed 6 bases from V and 2 bases from J, with 11 bases in between. The CDR3 sequence: CASRPQGGNQPQHF. Here the CDR3 DNA reads TGTGCCAGCAGACCTCAGGGAGGCAATCAGCCCCAGCATTTT.

This clone has at least ten counts. The chain is built from TRBV5-1 and TRBJ1-1; weak D call: TRBD1 (5 bases). Trimming cost V 0 bases and J 5 bases, with 11 bases left between them. Germline V lookup: CDR1 SGHRS, CDR2 YFSETQ. This CDR3 region has 14 residues. The CDR3 DNA sequence: TGCGCCAGCAGCTTGGCCGGGGGGGGAACTGAAGCTTTCTTT. Its translation: CASSLAGGGTEAFF.

Only a few counts were recorded for this clone. The V gene is TRBV12-3 or TRBV12-4, the J gene TRBJ2-7, with a tentative D call TRBD2 (6 bases). The CDR3 covers 14 residues. V lost 7 bases and J lost 4, with 17 bases in between. This CDR3 is CASIGRSGTYEQYF. CDR3 sequence (DNA): TGTGCCAGCATAGGACGGTCGGGGACTTACGAGCAGTACTTC.

This clone was recorded many times. V is TRBV2 and J is TRBJ2-3; 13 nucleotides align to TRBD2. Germline values: CDR1 SNHLY, CDR2 FYNNEI. The CDR3 is made up of 15 amino acids. The V gene end was trimmed by 3 bases and the J gene end by 5 bases; junction bases not matched to a gene: 2. The CDR3 sequence: CASSEGLAGKDTQYF. CDR3 DNA sequence: TGTGCCAGCAGTGAGGGACTAGCGGGAAAAGATACGCAGTATTTT.

This clone was picked up a small number of times. This chain connects TRBV19 to TRBJ2-7; D may be TRBD1 or TRBD2 (5 bases each). Per germline, CDR1 LNHDA and CDR2 SQIVND (reference sequence). V was shortened by 4 bases and J by 4 bases, with 17 bases between the two germline ends. This CDR3 contains 15 residues. The chain's CDR3 is CASSTFRDGRYEQYF. DNA for the CDR3: TGTGCCAGTAGTACCTTCCGGGACGGACGGTACGAGCAGTACTTC.

The chain uses TRBV2 and TRBJ1-2; unclear D gene. V shed 4 bases and J shed 6 bases, with 15 bases lying between them. The CDR3 loop spans 14 amino acids. Looked up from germline, CDR1 is SNHLY and CDR2 is FYNNEI. CDR3 protein: CASSVEGSFNGYTF. DNA for the CDR3: TGTGCCAGCAGTGTGGAGGGAAGTTTTAATGGCTACACCTTC.

This clone appeared once. V usage is TRBV20-1 and J usage is TRBJ1-1; maybe TRBD1 (5 bases). V was cut by 6 bases and J by 8 bases, with 19 bases left in between. Germline assignment: CDR1 DFQATT and CDR2 SNEGSKA (reference sequence). The CDR3 sequence is 13 residues long. CDR3 nucleotide sequence: TGCAGTGCCAAGGGACCCTTCGCCGGAGAAGCTTTCTTT. Amino acids: CSAKGPFAGEAFF.